Listed below are T cell receptor beta chains from one sample, sequenced in a study of T cell responses to AZD1222 COVID-19 vaccine. TCRdb's table, derived via immunoSEQ multiplex PCR, lists solely in-frame clones and lacks some. The data contain 150,000 to 160,000 clones, roughly 90% of them singletons. This sample comprised peripheral blood, obtained on day 0 of MenACWY control vaccination. Every receptor here comes from an adult in good health. The conserved cysteine and the conserved F or W are not part of the CDR3 here. The order of the fields is V gene, J gene, CDR3 protein.

V gene: TRBV2
J gene: TRBJ1-6
CDR3 protein: ASSPTGGEWTNSPLH

V gene: TRBV3-1/TRBV3-2
J gene: TRBJ1-1
CDR3 protein: ASSLTQGSTEAF

V gene: TRBV6-5
J gene: TRBJ1-5
CDR3 protein: ASSYSGRGQVQPQH

V gene: TRBV5-5
J gene: TRBJ1-5
CDR3 protein: ASSLVDQPQH

V gene: TRBV7-9
J gene: TRBJ1-1
CDR3 protein: ASSFDNTGTEAF

V gene: TRBV4-1
J gene: TRBJ1-2
CDR3 protein: ASSPRTGTSYGYT

V gene: TRBV7-2
J gene: TRBJ2-3
CDR3 protein: ASRGLAGAPDTQY

V gene: TRBV12-3/TRBV12-4
J gene: TRBJ1-1
CDR3 protein: VSSHLWAEAF

V gene: TRBV20-1
J gene: TRBJ1-5
CDR3 protein: SASFGSGAQH

V gene: TRBV6-2/TRBV6-3
J gene: TRBJ1-6
CDR3 protein: ASSYGGLGSPLH

V gene: TRBV11-2
J gene: TRBJ2-5
CDR3 protein: ASSLWRQETQY